The 21 T cell receptor beta chains below all came from one sample that was sequenced in a study of monozygotic twins with inflammatory bowel disease. From its re-call of the 5' RACE reads, TCRdb lists each CDR3 protein once, without DNA. In total, the table holds some 440,000 distinct CDR3 sequences. The sequenced material came from blood. Receptor source: a human donor with ulcerative colitis or Crohn's disease, or a healthy co-twin of an affected twin (not recorded which).

This rearrangement joins TRBV6-2 or TRBV6-3 to TRBJ2-6. Germline CDR1 and CDR2: MNHEY and SVGEGT. The CDR3 has 15 residues. CDR3 region: CASSYGGSGANVLTF.

The V call is TRBV3-1, the J call TRBJ2-5. The CDR3 covers 11 residues. CDR1 and CDR2 from the germline V gene are LGHDT and YNNKEL (reference sequence). The CDR3: CASRQMETQYF.

The rearrangement uses TRBV11-2 and TRBJ2-1; absent DNA, TCRdb's TRBD2 call cannot be checked. The length of the CDR3 is 16 residues. Looked up from germline, CDR1 is SGHAT and CDR2 is FQNNGV. This CDR3 reads CASSFIAGDLYNEQFF.

This chain links TRBV5-5 with TRBJ1-5; TCRdb indicates TRBD1, and absent DNA this call remains unverified. The CDR3 is made up of 15 amino acids. The germline gives CDR1 SGHKS, CDR2 YYEKEE (reference sequence). This CDR3 reads CASSQQVSQPQPQHF.

The rearrangement uses TRBV7-9 and TRBJ1-1. In germline, CDR1 is SEHNR, CDR2 FQNEAQ (reference sequence). The CDR3 sequence is 15 residues long. CDR3 sequence reads: CASSARETMNTEAFF.

The rearrangement uses TRBV7-2 and TRBJ2-1. The CDR3 length is 11 residues. Looked up from germline, CDR1 is SGHTA and CDR2 is FQGNSA. CDR3 residues: CASSLGASWFF.

The chain carries TRBV27 and TRBJ2-2; TCRdb names TRBD2, which stays unverified in the absence of DNA. Germline CDR1 and CDR2: MNHEY and SMNVEV (reference sequence). The CDR3 totals 15 residues. The chain's CDR3 is CASSPRTSGDGELFF.

This chain connects TRBV20-1 to TRBJ2-3. Germline V gene sequence: CDR1 DFQATT, CDR2 SNEGSKA (reference sequence). The CDR3 runs 11 residues. The CDR3 protein is CSATSTDTQYF.

The rearrangement links TRBV9 to TRBJ2-3; the TCRdb D gene call, TRBD1, has no DNA to confirm it. CDR1 is SGDLS and CDR2 is YYNGEE in the germline V gene. The CDR3 consists of 14 residues. This chain's CDR3 is CASSVGGGRDTQYF.

The V gene is TRBV9, the J gene TRBJ1-6; TCRdb's D gene call, TRBD1, goes unchecked for lack of DNA. This CDR3 spans 14 amino acids. Germline V gene lookup returns CDR1 SGDLS and CDR2 YYNGEE. CDR3 protein: CASKAGALDSPLHF.

The V and J genes are TRBV5-1 and TRBJ2-7; TCRdb's D call, TRBD1, is unchecked because there is no DNA. This CDR3 is built from 16 residues. Germline CDR1 reads SGHRS; CDR2 reads YFSETQ. The CDR3 region is CASSPSEGRYSYEQYF.

This chain uses TRBV18 with TRBJ2-7; TCRdb proposes TRBD1, but this gene call is untestable without DNA. The CDR3 loop spans 15 amino acids. Germline V gene data show CDR1 as KGHSH and CDR2 as LQKENI. CDR3 loop: CASSLDRGNQWEQYF.

CDR3 region: CASSGFLAGEHSDTQYF. The chain has TRBV9 and TRBJ2-3; absent DNA, TCRdb's TRBD2 call cannot be checked. The CDR3 covers 17 residues. Germline-derived CDR1 and CDR2 are SGDLS and YYNGEE.

The genes are TRBV12-3 or TRBV12-4 and TRBJ1-1; the D gene TCRdb calls, TRBD1, cannot be checked with no DNA. The CDR3 spans 16 residues. The CDR3: CASSSRTGAAGTEAFF.

The chain couples TRBV5-1 to TRBJ2-7; TCRdb picks TRBD2, but there is no DNA to check that call. This CDR3 region has 13 residues. The germline V gene encodes CDR1 SGHRS and CDR2 YFSETQ. The CDR3 loop reads CASSGPQEHEQYF.

The rearrangement uses TRBV11-2 and TRBJ2-5; the D gene TCRdb calls, TRBD1, cannot be checked with no DNA. CDR3 length: 12 residues. Germline values: CDR1 SGHAT, CDR2 FQNNGV. CDR3 protein: CASSKGRETQYF. The variable domain in full, completed from reference TRBV11-2 and TRBJ2-5, reads EAGVAQSPRYKIIEKRQSVAFWCNPISGHATLYWYQQILGQGPKLLIQFQNNGVVDDSQLPKDRFSAERLKGVDSTLKIQPAKLEDSAVYLCASSKGRETQYFGPGTRLLVL.

The chain employs TRBV6-1 and TRBJ1-6. The CDR3 contains 13 residues. Germline V CDR1 and CDR2: MNHNS, SASEGT. CDR3 amino acids: CASKREYNSPLHF.

The chain is built from TRBV12-3 or TRBV12-4 and TRBJ1-1; the D call from TCRdb, TRBD1, cannot be confirmed without DNA. The CDR3 covers 16 residues. Here the CDR3 reads CASSLGVDRENTEAFF.

The chain uses TRBV9 and TRBJ2-3; TCRdb's D call of TRBD2 is untestable without DNA. In germline, CDR1 is SGDLS, CDR2 YYNGEE. The CDR3 is 17 residues long. CDR3 in amino acids: CASSVALAGSYTDTQYF.

The chain recombines TRBV5-1 with TRBJ2-7; TCRdb calls TRBD1, which cannot be checked without DNA. Germline lookup yields CDR1 SGHRS and CDR2 YFSETQ. The CDR3 runs 14 residues. CDR3 region: CASSLDGQTYEQYF.

The chain couples TRBV5-1 to TRBJ2-3; as DNA is missing, the TRBD2 call by TCRdb cannot be tested. Germline V gene sequence: CDR1 SGHRS, CDR2 YFSETQ. The CDR3 runs 15 residues. CDR3 sequence: CASSSASGGTDTQYF.